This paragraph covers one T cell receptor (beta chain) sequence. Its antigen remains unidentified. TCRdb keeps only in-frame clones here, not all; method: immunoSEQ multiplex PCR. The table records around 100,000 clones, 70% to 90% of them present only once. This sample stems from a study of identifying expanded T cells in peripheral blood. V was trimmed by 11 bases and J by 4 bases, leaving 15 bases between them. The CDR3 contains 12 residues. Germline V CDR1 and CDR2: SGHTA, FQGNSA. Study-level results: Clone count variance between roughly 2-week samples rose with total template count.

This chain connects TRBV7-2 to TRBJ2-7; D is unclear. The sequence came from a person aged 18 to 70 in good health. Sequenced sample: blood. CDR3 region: CAPPRAVYEQYF. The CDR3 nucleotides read TGTGCCCCGCCCCGGGCGGTTTACGAGCAGTACTTC.